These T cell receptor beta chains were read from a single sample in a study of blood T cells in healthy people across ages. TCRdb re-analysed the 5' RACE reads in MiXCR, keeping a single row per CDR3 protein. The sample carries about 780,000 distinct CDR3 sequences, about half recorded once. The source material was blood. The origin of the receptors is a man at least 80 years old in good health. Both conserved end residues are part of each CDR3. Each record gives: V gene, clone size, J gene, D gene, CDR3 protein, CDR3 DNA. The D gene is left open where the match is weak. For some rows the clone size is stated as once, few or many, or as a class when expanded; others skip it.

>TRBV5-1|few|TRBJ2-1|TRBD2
CASSSTSGRTSGNEQFF
TGCGCCAGCAGCTCTACTAGCGGGAGGACCTCCGGCAATGAGCAGTTCTTC
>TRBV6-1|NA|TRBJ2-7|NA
CASSWDRSTYEQYF
TGTGCCAGCAGCTGGGACCGATCTACCTACGAGCAGTACTTC
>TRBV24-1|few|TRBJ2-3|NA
CATRGMSRFAGDNTDTQYF
TGTGCCACCAGGGGAATGAGTAGGTTCGCGGGGGACAACACAGATACGCAGTATTTT
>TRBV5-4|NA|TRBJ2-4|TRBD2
CASSPRGGRAKNIQYF
TGTGCCAGCAGCCCGCGAGGCGGGAGGGCCAAAAACATTCAGTACTTC
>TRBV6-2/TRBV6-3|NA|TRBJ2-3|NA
CASRRPTGATSTDTQYF
TGTGCCAGCAGGCGACCGACCGGGGCCACCAGCACAGATACGCAGTATTTT
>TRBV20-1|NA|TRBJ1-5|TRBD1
CSAYGTGLEPQHF
TGCAGTGCCTACGGGACAGGGTTAGAGCCCCAGCATTTT
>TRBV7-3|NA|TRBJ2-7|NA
CASSLFQNEQYF
TGTGCCAGCAGCTTATTTCAGAACGAGCAGTACTTC
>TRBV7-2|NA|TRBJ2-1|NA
CASNQDPGSYNEQFF
TGTGCCAGCAACCAGGACCCGGGGTCCTACAATGAGCAGTTCTTC
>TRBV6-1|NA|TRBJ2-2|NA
CASSALDGPGELFF
TGTGCCAGCAGTGCCCTAGATGGTCCCGGGGAGCTGTTTTTT
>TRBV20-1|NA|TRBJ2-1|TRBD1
CSARDQWPPGGYNEQFF
TGCAGTGCTAGAGATCAGTGGCCCCCAGGGGGCTACAATGAGCAGTTCTTC
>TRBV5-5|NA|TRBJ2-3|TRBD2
CASSENSGAFTDTQYF
TGTGCCAGCAGCGAGAATAGCGGGGCCTTCACAGATACGCAGTATTTT
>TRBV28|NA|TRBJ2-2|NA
CASNPGAGELFF
TGTGCCAGCAACCCAGGGGCCGGGGAGCTGTTTTTT
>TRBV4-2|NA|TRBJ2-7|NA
CASSQDLGHEQYF
TGTGCCAGCAGCCAAGATCTAGGACACGAGCAGTACTTC
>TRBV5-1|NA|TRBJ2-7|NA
CASSPRQDRYEQYF
TGCGCCAGCAGCCCGAGACAGGATCGCTACGAGCAGTACTTC
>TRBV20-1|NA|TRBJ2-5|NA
CSVHRAARETQYF
TGCAGTGTTCATCGTGCGGCGAGGGAGACCCAGTACTTC
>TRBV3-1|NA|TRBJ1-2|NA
CASSPTAGPNYGYTF
TGTGCCAGCAGCCCGACGGCGGGCCCCAACTATGGCTACACCTTC
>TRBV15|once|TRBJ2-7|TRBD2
CTTSRDLAGDLETRYEQYF
TGTACCACCAGCAGAGATCTAGCGGGGGACCTGGAAACTCGCTACGAGCAGTACTTC
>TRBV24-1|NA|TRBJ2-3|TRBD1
CATSELRQGIGTDTQYF
TGTGCCACCAGTGAGCTCCGACAGGGGATCGGCACAGATACGCAGTATTTT
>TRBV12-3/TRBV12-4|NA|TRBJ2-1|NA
CASSFYPSYNEQFF
TGTGCCAGCAGTTTCTATCCTTCCTACAATGAGCAGTTCTTC
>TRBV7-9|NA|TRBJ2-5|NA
CASSLVEEQYF
TGTGCCAGCAGCTTAGTGGAAGAGCAGTACTTC
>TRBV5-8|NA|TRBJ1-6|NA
CASSFTGGVWSPPHF
TGTGCCAGCAGCTTTACAGGAGGCGTTTGGTCACCCCCCCACTTT
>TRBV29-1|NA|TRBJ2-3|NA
CSVAPGVGDTQYF
TGCAGCGTTGCGCCAGGGGTAGGAGATACGCAGTATTTT
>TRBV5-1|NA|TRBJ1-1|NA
CASSLDTQNTEAFF
TGCGCCAGCAGCTTGGACACCCAGAACACTGAAGCTTTCTTT
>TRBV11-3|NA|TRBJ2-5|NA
CASSLVTRGETQYF
TGTGCCAGCAGCTTAGTGACGCGGGGCGAGACCCAGTACTTC
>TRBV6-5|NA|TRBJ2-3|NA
CASKQGSITDTQYF
TGTGCCAGCAAGCAGGGTTCAATCACAGATACGCAGTATTTT
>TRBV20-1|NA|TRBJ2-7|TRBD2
CSVRRTSGGQYF
TGCAGTGTGAGACGAACTAGCGGCGGGCAGTACTTC
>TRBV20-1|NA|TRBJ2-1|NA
CSAMVTNSPSYNEQFF
TGCAGTGCTATGGTAACGAACTCCCCCTCCTACAATGAGCAGTTCTTC
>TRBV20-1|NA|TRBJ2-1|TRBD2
CSATDPSGSCNEQFF
TGCAGTGCTACCGATCCTAGCGGGTCCTGCAATGAGCAGTTCTTC
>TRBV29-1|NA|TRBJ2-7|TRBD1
CSVETRDSSYEQYF
TGCAGCGTTGAAACTCGGGACAGCTCCTACGAGCAGTACTTC
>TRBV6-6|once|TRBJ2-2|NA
CATTGTPNTGELFF
TGTGCTACCACCGGGACACCGAACACCGGGGAGCTGTTTTTT
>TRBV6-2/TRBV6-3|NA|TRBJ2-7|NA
CASTGQHPSYEQYF
TGTGCCAGCACCGGACAGCATCCCTCCTACGAGCAGTACTTC
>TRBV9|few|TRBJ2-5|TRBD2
CASSVSGEIAGEQYF
TGTGCCAGCAGCGTCAGCGGGGAGATAGCGGGGGAGCAGTACTTC
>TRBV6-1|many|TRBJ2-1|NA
CAINEQFF
TGTGCCATCAATGAGCAGTTCTTC
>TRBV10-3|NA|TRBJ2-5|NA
CAISTAETQYF
TGTGCCATCTCTACAGCGGAGACCCAGTACTTC
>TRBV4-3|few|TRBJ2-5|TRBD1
CASSPGQGVIETQYF
TGCGCCAGCAGCCCAGGACAGGGGGTTATTGAGACCCAGTACTTC
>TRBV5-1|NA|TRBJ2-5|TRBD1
CASSWTGPSYGQYF
TGCGCCAGCAGCTGGACAGGCCCTTCCTACGGGCAGTACTTC
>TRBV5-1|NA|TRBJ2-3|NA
CASSLGLAGPRGTDTQYF
TGCGCCAGCAGCTTGGGGCTCGCAGGGCCCAGGGGCACAGATACGCAGTATTTT
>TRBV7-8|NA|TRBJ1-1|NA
CASSQGRTLNTEAFF
TGTGCCAGCAGTCAGGGGAGGACCCTGAACACTGAAGCTTTCTTT
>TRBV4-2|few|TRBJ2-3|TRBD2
CASSPESGRTDTQYF
TGTGCCAGCAGCCCTGAGAGCGGGAGGACAGATACGCAGTATTTT
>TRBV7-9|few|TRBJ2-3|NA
CASSSWYGSRPDTQYF
TGTGCCAGCAGCAGCTGGTACGGGAGCAGACCCGATACGCAGTATTTT
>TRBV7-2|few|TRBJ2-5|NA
CASSPTLETQYF
TGTGCCAGCAGCCCAACGCTAGAGACCCAGTACTTC
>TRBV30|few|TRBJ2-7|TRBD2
CASGFVLAGDSYEQYF
TGTGCCAGCGGTTTCGTCCTAGCGGGGGACTCCTACGAGCAGTACTTC
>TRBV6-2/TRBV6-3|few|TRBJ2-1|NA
CASSPSDSSYNEQFF
TGTGCCAGCAGCCCTAGCGATAGCTCCTACAATGAGCAGTTCTTC
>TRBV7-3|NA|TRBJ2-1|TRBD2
CASSTSGTRGNEQFF
TGTGCCAGCAGCACCTCCGGGACTAGGGGGAATGAGCAGTTCTTC
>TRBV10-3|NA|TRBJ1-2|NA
CAISKTDRRYGYTF
TGTGCCATCAGTAAAACAGACAGGCGCTATGGCTACACCTTC
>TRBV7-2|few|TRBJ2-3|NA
CASSLGADTDTQYF
TGTGCCAGCAGCTTAGGGGCTGACACAGATACGCAGTATTTT
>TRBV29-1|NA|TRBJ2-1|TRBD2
CSVIRTRFDNEQFF
TGCAGCGTCATTAGGACTAGATTCGACAATGAGCAGTTCTTC
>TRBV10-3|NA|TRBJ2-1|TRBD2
CAISESGAGANNEQFF
TGTGCCATCAGTGAGTCTGGAGCGGGAGCTAACAATGAGCAGTTCTTC
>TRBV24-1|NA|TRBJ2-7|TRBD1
CATSDADRGGDKQYF
TGTGCCACCAGTGATGCGGACAGGGGCGGGGATAAGCAGTACTTC
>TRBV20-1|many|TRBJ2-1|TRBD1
CSALPGQGAWNEQFF
TGCAGTGCTTTACCGGGACAGGGGGCTTGGAATGAGCAGTTCTTC